A single sample gave rise to the 24 T cell receptor beta chains below, sequenced in a study of early T cells in non-severe SARS-CoV-2 infection. In TCRdb, the 5' RACE reads were re-called with MiXCR into one record per CDR3 protein. The repertoire holds about 110,000 distinct CDR3 sequences, 10% to 15% seen once, with 3.8% in the top ten. This specimen consisted of whole blood, obtained at baseline. The source of these receptors is an adult who was a healthcare worker with PCR-confirmed SARS-CoV-2 infection or an uninfected control (not recorded which).

This clonotype was found many times. The V gene is TRBV30, the J gene TRBJ1-1; D is ambiguous. The V end was cut by 4 bases, the J end by 0 bases, with 6 bases between. The germline V gene has CDR1 GTSNPN and CDR2 SVGIG (reference sequence). This CDR3 has 12 amino acids. The CDR3 region has the DNA TGTGCCTGGATGGACCTGAACACTGAAGCTTTCTTT. Translating it yields CAWMDLNTEAFF. Full variable domain (remainder filled in from reference TRBV30 and TRBJ1-1): SQTIHQWPATLVQPVGSPLSLECTVEGTSNPNLYWYRQAAGRGLQLLFYSVGIGQISSEVPQNLSASRPQDRQFILSSKKLLLSDSGFYLCAWMDLNTEAFFGQGTRLTVV.

The CDR3 DNA reads as TGTGCCAGCAGTCGGTGGGTTGTGGATTCACCCCTCCACTTT. Its translation is CASSRWVVDSPLHF. V and J are TRBV28 and TRBJ1-6; D call uncertain. Trimming stripped 5 bases from V and 8 bases from J, with 13 bases between. The CDR3 is made up of 14 amino acids. Germline V lookup: CDR1 MDHEN, CDR2 SYDVKM.

The CDR3, as DNA: TGTGCCAGCAGTGAAGGGGGCAGGGCCACTGAAGCTTTCTTT. It yields the protein CASSEGGRATEAFF. The rearrangement joins TRBV2 to TRBJ1-1; D might be TRBD1 (5 bases). V was cut by 1 base and J by 4 bases, with 10 bases left in between. Germline-derived CDR1 and CDR2 are SNHLY and FYNNEI. The CDR3 has 14 residues.

The rearrangement links TRBV18 to TRBJ2-7; a weak D match, TRBD1 (6 bases). The CDR3 covers 14 residues. The germline V gene has CDR1 KGHSH and CDR2 LQKENI. V was cut by 4 bases and J by 0 bases, with 10 bases left in between. Here the CDR3 reads CASSQTGRSYEQYF. DNA of the CDR3: TGTGCCAGCTCACAGACAGGCCGCTCCTACGAGCAGTACTTC.

This clonotype has a count of ten or more. This rearrangement joins TRBV29-1 to TRBJ2-1; D unresolved. Trimming stripped 5 bases from V and 5 bases from J, with 7 bases between. The CDR3 spans 11 residues. Per the germline V gene, CDR1 is SQVTM and CDR2 is ANQGSEA. Here the CDR3 DNA reads TGCAGCGTTCCTATCAACAATGAGCAGTTCTTC. Protein: CSVPINNEQFF.

This clonotype was observed a handful of times. The chain is built from TRBV28 and TRBJ2-7, with TRBD1 matching 8 bases. The germline gives CDR1 MDHEN, CDR2 SYDVKM. J lost 7 bases, V lost 6 bases, and 8 bases had no gene match. This CDR3 contains 13 residues. For the CDR3, the DNA is TGTGCCAGCAGACTCGGACAGGGAATAGAGCAGTACTTC. This gives the protein CASRLGQGIEQYF.

This clonotype appeared once. The J gene is TRBJ2-3, the V gene TRBV11-2; 7 bases align to TRBD1. Germline lookup yields CDR1 SGHAT and CDR2 FQNNGV. The CDR3 sequence is 14 residues long. V dropped 2 bases and J dropped 5; count of bases not matched to a gene: 4. This CDR3 reads CASSLRSGGDTQYF. DNA of the CDR3: TGTGCCAGCAGCTTACGGTCAGGGGGAGATACGCAGTATTTT.

This clonotype was seen a few times. CDR3: CSALGQATDEQYF. Written as DNA, the CDR3 is TGCAGTGCTCTAGGACAGGCTACTGACGAGCAGTACTTC. The chain combines TRBV20-1 with TRBJ2-7; TRBD1 matches 7 bases. The germline V gene has CDR1 DFQATT and CDR2 SNEGSKA (reference sequence). Trimming took 5 bases from V and 5 from J; bases not matched to a gene: 9. The length of the CDR3 is 13 residues.

The V and J genes are TRBV3-1 and TRBJ1-1; D not certain. This CDR3 spans 14 amino acids. The germline gives CDR1 LGHDT, CDR2 YNNKEL (reference sequence). Trimming stripped 4 bases from V and 1 base from J, with 10 bases between. CDR3 sequence reads: CASSPDPGNTEAFF. The CDR3 nucleotides are TGTGCCAGCAGCCCGGATCCGGGGAACACTGAAGCTTTCTTT.

This chain links TRBV29-1 with TRBJ2-7; TRBD1 agrees at 7 bases. CDR1 is SQVTM and CDR2 is ANQGSEA in the germline V gene. The junction had 7 bases not matched to a gene; V was cut back by 4 bases and J by 4 bases. This CDR3 region has 13 residues. CDR3 DNA sequence: TGCAGCGTTGCTACAGGGGACACTTACGAGCAGTACTTC. It encodes CSVATGDTYEQYF.

This clonotype occurred a few times. V and J are TRBV29-1 and TRBJ1-2; D may be TRBD1 (5 bases). The CDR3 covers 14 residues. V gave up 6 bases and J gave up 2 bases, with 16 bases separating them. The germline V gene has CDR1 SQVTM and CDR2 ANQGSEA. CDR3 bases: TGCAGCGTCATATTTAGGGGAGAAAACTATGGCTACACCTTC. It codes for CSVIFRGENYGYTF.

This clonotype was seen repeatedly, ten times or more. The rearrangement links TRBV19 to TRBJ1-5, with 11 bases identical to TRBD1. J was trimmed by 5 bases and V by 3 bases; bases with no gene match: 6. CDR3 size: 16 residues. Germline values: CDR1 LNHDA, CDR2 SQIVND (reference sequence). Here the CDR3 DNA reads TGTGCCAGTAGTATTTCCGGGACAGGGGGTGATCAGCCCCAGCATTTT. It encodes CASSISGTGGDQPQHF.

The rearrangement joins TRBV6-5 to TRBJ2-7; 8 nucleotides align to TRBD1. Trimming at V came to 7 bases and at J to 7 bases, leaving 15 bases not matched to a gene. The V gene's germline CDR1 is MNHEY and CDR2 SVGAGI. This CDR3 comprises 15 residues. This chain's CDR3 is CASTPFGQGAREQYF. Here the CDR3 DNA reads TGTGCCAGCACTCCCTTCGGGCAGGGGGCGCGAGAGCAGTACTTC.

A few counts support this clonotype. The chain has TRBV4-2 and TRBJ2-1, with 10 bases matching TRBD2. The CDR3 runs to 18 residues. V trimming: 1 base; J trimming: 6 bases; junction bases outside the gene matches: 12. Germline CDR1 reads LGHNA; CDR2 reads YNFKEQ. CDR3 region: CASSQVAAGGPISNEQFF. The CDR3 bases are TGTGCCAGCAGCCAAGTGGCAGCGGGAGGGCCGATAAGCAATGAGCAGTTCTTC.

J is TRBJ2-2 and V is TRBV30; 10 bases align to TRBD1. CDR1 and CDR2 (germline): GTSNPN, SVGIG (reference sequence). The CDR3 sequence is 16 residues long. Losses at the gene ends were 6 bases for V and 6 bases for J; bases not matched to a gene: 13. CDR3 in DNA: TGTGCCTGCCCTTCCCGGGACAGGGGTTTTGCCGGGGAGCTGTTTTTT. This encodes CACPSRDRGFAGELFF.

This clonotype has more than one count but fewer than ten. The chain combines TRBV6-1 with TRBJ2-5; D is uncertain. Germline CDR1 is MNHNS and CDR2 is SASEGT. V was cut by 3 bases and J by 2 bases, with 10 bases left in between. The CDR3 contains 14 residues. The CDR3 DNA reads TGTGCCAGCAGTGACCACGCCCTACAAGAGACCCAGTACTTC. Amino acids: CASSDHALQETQYF.

In this sample, this clonotype turned up many times. The chain employs TRBV2 and TRBJ1-2; D gene uncertain. The length of the CDR3 is 12 residues. Trimming pared 7 bases from V and 8 bases from J, leaving 14 bases between. Germline V CDR1 and CDR2: SNHLY, FYNNEI. CDR3 in amino acids: CASNIGPEGYTF. In DNA form, the CDR3 reads TGTGCCAGCAACATAGGGCCAGAGGGCTACACCTTC.

The chain joins TRBV29-1 to TRBJ1-1; D is unclear. The germline V gene encodes CDR1 SQVTM and CDR2 ANQGSEA. CDR3 length: 11 residues. With 7 bases removed from V and 4 bases from J, the gap between germline ends came to 10 bases. Here the CDR3 DNA reads TGCAGCGCCGCAAGCACCACTGAAGCTTTCTTT. It is translated as CSAASTTEAFF.

The chain carries TRBV29-1 and TRBJ2-1; 9 bases are a match to TRBD1. V shed 7 bases, J shed 1 base, and the junction held 2 bases outside the gene matches. In germline, CDR1 is SQVTM, CDR2 ANQGSEA. There are 13 residues in the CDR3. The DNA of the CDR3 is TGCAGCGGACAGGGGGGTTCCTACAATGAGCAGTTCTTC. It is translated as CSGQGGSYNEQFF.

This clonotype turned up a few times. The gene calls are TRBV5-1 and TRBJ2-1; possibly TRBD2 for D (7 bases). Between the trimmed V and J ends, which lost 2 bases and 4 bases, there was a span of 13 bases. The germline V gene has CDR1 SGHRS and CDR2 YFSETQ. The length of the CDR3 is 15 residues. CDR3 DNA: TGCGCCAGCAGCTTCGGCGGGGGCCCTTACAATGAGCAGTTCTTC. It specifies CASSFGGGPYNEQFF. Full variable domain (rest looked up from reference TRBV5-1 and TRBJ2-1): KAGVTQTPRYLIKTRGQQVTLSCSPISGHRSVSWYQQTPGQGLQFLFEYFSETQRNKGNFPGRFSGRQFSNSRSEMNVSTLELGDSALYLCASSFGGGPYNEQFFGPGTRLTVL.

This clonotype showed up just a few times. The gene calls are TRBV5-1 and TRBJ1-1; D unclear. Germline V CDR1 and CDR2: SGHRS, YFSETQ. V shed 5 bases and J shed 4 bases, with 9 bases lying between them. This CDR3 comprises 12 residues. CDR3 amino acids: CASRLAGTEAFF. The CDR3 DNA is TGCGCCAGCAGGCTGGCGGGCACTGAAGCTTTCTTT.

The V call is TRBV18, the J call TRBJ1-2; no firm D call. The CDR3 spans 15 residues. Trimming stripped 0 bases from V and 2 bases from J, with 10 bases between. Per germline, CDR1 KGHSH and CDR2 LQKENI. CDR3 protein: CASSPPGGRNYGYTF. The CDR3 bases are TGTGCCAGCTCACCACCGGGAGGGCGGAACTATGGCTACACCTTC. The variable domain in full, completed from reference TRBV18 and TRBJ1-2, reads NAGVMQNPRHLVRRRGQEARLRCSPMKGHSHVYWYRQLPEEGLKFMVYLQKENIIDESGMPKERFSAEFPKEGPSILRIQQVVRGDSAAYFCASSPPGGRNYGYTFGSGTRLTVV.

The chain has TRBV29-1 and TRBJ1-2; the D gene is possibly TRBD1 (5 bases). Trimming pared 7 bases from V and 5 bases from J, leaving 20 bases between. Germline CDR1 and CDR2: SQVTM and ANQGSEA. The CDR3 extends over 14 amino acids. For the CDR3, the DNA is TGCAGCGCACGACTCCTCAGTGGGGGTTATGGCTACACCTTC. Encoded protein: CSARLLSGGYGYTF.

This clonotype was seen ten or more times. This CDR3 reads CSVERQGYGYTF. CDR3 bases: TGCAGCGTTGAAAGACAGGGTTATGGCTACACCTTC. V gene TRBV29-1 combines with J gene TRBJ1-2, with 7 bases that match TRBD1. This CDR3 spans 12 amino acids. Germline-derived CDR1 and CDR2 are SQVTM and ANQGSEA. J gave up 5 bases and V 2 bases, and 2 bases lay outside the gene matches.